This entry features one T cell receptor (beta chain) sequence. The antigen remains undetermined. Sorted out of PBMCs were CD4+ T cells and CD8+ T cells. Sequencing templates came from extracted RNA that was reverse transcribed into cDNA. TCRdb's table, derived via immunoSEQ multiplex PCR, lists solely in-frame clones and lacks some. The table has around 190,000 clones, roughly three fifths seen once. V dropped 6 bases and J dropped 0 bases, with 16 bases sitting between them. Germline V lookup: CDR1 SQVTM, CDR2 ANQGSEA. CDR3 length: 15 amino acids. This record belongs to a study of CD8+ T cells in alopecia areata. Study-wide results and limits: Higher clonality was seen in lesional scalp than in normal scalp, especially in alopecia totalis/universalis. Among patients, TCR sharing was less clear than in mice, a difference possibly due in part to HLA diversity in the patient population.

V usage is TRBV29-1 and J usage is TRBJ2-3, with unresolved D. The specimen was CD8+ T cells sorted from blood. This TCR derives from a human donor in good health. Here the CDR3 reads CSVLSTATSTDTQYF. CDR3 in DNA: TGCAGCGTCCTATCCACGGCTACTAGCACAGATACGCAGTATTTT.